This record looks at one TCR beta chain sequence and its context. Its specific antigen is unknown. Qualities for individual bases were not recorded, and no much larger clone is one base off. The sample originates from a study of T cells in tuberculosis listed by TCRdb under 2018. Regarding the complete study: In the study, CD1B tetramers and high-throughput TCR immunosequencing were combined to characterize T cells specific for the mycobacterial lipid antigen glucose monomycolate (GMM). In a South African clinical cohort, IGRA-negative adolescents, IGRA-positive adolescents with latent tuberculosis and adults with active tuberculosis were compared, with 9 to 10 people in each group.

At study entry, adolescents were screened for latent tuberculosis infection by tuberculin skin test and QuantiFERON-TB GOLD In-Tube IGRA. Immunosequencing was performed on unsorted cryopreserved PBMC, with 90,000 to 100,000 T cells per clinical donor covered on average. Eleven high schools in the Worcester region of the Western Cape, South Africa, served as enrollment sites for adolescents aged 12 to 18 years. Some 10 adolescents infected with M. tuberculosis and about ten uninfected adolescents were chosen and matched for age and sex. For the adolescents, PBMC were isolated by density centrifugation from freshly drawn heparinized blood and then cryopreserved. CDR1 MGHDK and CDR2 SYGVNS were looked up in the germline V gene. Trimming at the junction amounts to 1 base on V and 8 bases on J, and the germline ends lie 5 bases apart. From the cysteine up to the phenylalanine, the CDR3 has a length of 11 residues. The only DNA kept is the CDR3, 33 bases in frame from the first base.

The immunoSEQ multiplex PCR assay was used to generate TCR libraries, with TCR-beta and/or TCR-alpha/delta assays applied to each sample. The Illumina high-throughput platform was used to sequence the amplified TCR libraries. Regarding the original processing steps: Clustering and dimensionality reduction relied on pairwise TCRdist distances among GMM-specific receptors from T cells that were either sorted ex vivo or expanded in vitro. The score assigned to each clinical repertoire was mean NN-distance, meaning the average TCRdist to the nearest 10% of tetramer-positive reference sequences. To compute GEM TCR motif frequency, the fraction of unique TCRs matching known GEM sequences by V/J usage and CDR3 length was calculated. Linear discriminant analysis with leave-one-out cross-validation, implemented in scikit-learn, was used to classify active tuberculosis. As stored in TCRdb, this immuneACCESS dataset retains in-frame rearrangements with V and J assigned. A fraction of the clones does not appear; measured against another copy, unresolved V genes explain less than half of the discrepancy, and the remainder lacks a known reason. V, J and clone size are taken as reported in that table, and D and trimming were inferred from the DNA itself. Within this sample are about 31,000 clones, with around 96% of them counted one time only. The ten top clones hold approximately 6.2% of the sample.

Study-wide findings and limitations: Compared with IGRA-negative controls, TCR-alpha repertoires from active tuberculosis had smaller mean NN-distances to GMM-specific TCRs, which suggests that these TCRs underwent clonal expansion. Shorter CDR3-alpha lengths in active tuberculosis patients partly drove the smaller NN-distances, and the TCR-beta difference was not statistically significant. An accuracy of about 89% (AUROC approximately 0.93) was reached by a classifier using the diverse GMM-specific repertoire, compared with approximately 70% accuracy when GEM motif frequencies were used. Which clinical samples got chosen depended on the availability of cryopreserved specimens, and the active tuberculosis cases were adults, whereas the controls were adolescents.

Sequences were obtained from PBMCs. The V and J genes are TRBV25-1 and TRBJ1-1; the D segment cannot be called with confidence. The TCR comes from a donor aged 5-35 years with latent tuberculosis or without tuberculosis infection. The sequenced DNA: TGTGCCAGCAGTGAATCGGGGGAAGCTTTCTTT. Its protein product is CASSESGEAFF.